These 25 T cell receptor beta chains share one sample of origin, sequenced in a study of CD8 T cells in ankylosing spondylitis. TCRdb redid the calling of the 5' RACE reads with MiXCR, one entry per CDR3 protein. The sample records 700,000 to 850,000 distinct CDR3 sequences, 12% being singletons. Study-level results: What seemed typical of ankylosing spondylitis blood was a TCR beta motif built from about 8 highly homologous variants.

What these receptors recognize is not known. Specimen: blood, either unsorted or a sorted T cell fraction (not recorded which). The receptors here all came from a male donor with ankylosing spondylitis.

This chain joins TRBV5-6 and TRBJ1-1, with D perhaps matching TRBD1 (5 bases). Germline V CDR1 and CDR2: SGHDT, YYEEEE. V gave up 4 bases and J gave up 11 bases, with 18 bases separating them. The CDR3 spans 13 residues. The CDR3 nucleotides read TGTGCCAGCAGCGTGGGACCTAGGATGGCGGCTTTCTTT. Protein: CASSVGPRMAAFF.

This clonotype was picked up many times. CDR3 in amino acids: CSARVSVRYGYTF. CDR3 nucleotide sequence: TGCAGTGCTAGAGTCAGCGTCCGCTATGGCTACACCTTC. J is TRBJ1-2 and V is TRBV20-1; D call uncertain. V was clipped by 1 base and J by 4 bases, with 10 bases between them. The CDR3 loop spans 13 amino acids. From germline, CDR1 is DFQATT and CDR2 SNEGSKA (reference sequence).

This clonotype turned up a few times. This rearrangement joins TRBV20-1 to TRBJ1-5; 8 bases align to TRBD1. The J segment lost 6 bases and the V segment lost 6 bases, leaving 4 bases of the junction unmatched. The germline V gene has CDR1 DFQATT and CDR2 SNEGSKA (reference sequence). The CDR3 spans 12 residues. In nucleotides, the CDR3 is TGCAGTGCCAGGGGACAGGCTCAGCCCCAGCATTTT. Protein sequence: CSARGQAQPQHF.

This clonotype was seen ten or more times. The genes are TRBV20-1 and TRBJ1-2, with unresolved D. V was shortened by 0 bases and J by 4 bases, with 6 bases between the two germline ends. This CDR3 is built from 12 residues. Germline assignment: CDR1 DFQATT and CDR2 SNEGSKA (reference sequence). This chain's CDR3 is CSARDGTYGYTF. In DNA form, the CDR3 reads TGCAGTGCTAGAGACGGAACCTATGGCTACACCTTC.

The genes are TRBV18 and TRBJ1-1, with a tentative D call TRBD1 (5 bases). V was shortened by 11 bases and J by 1 base, with 14 bases between the two germline ends. Germline loops: CDR1 KGHSH, CDR2 LQKENI. The CDR3 length is 13 residues. The CDR3 protein is CASKAGPNTEAFF. In nucleotides, the CDR3 is TGTGCCTCCAAGGCAGGGCCGAACACTGAAGCTTTCTTT.

This clonotype was seen ten or more times. The rearrangement joins TRBV10-3 to TRBJ2-7; possible D gene TRBD2, 5 bases. V was shortened by 10 bases and J by 7 bases, with 20 bases between the two germline ends. The CDR3 has 13 residues. Germline V gives CDR1 ENHRY, CDR2 SYGVKD. The CDR3 nucleotides read TGTGCCAGCTGTAGCGAGTCCATGAGGGAGCAGTACTTC. This encodes CASCSESMREQYF.

This clonotype occurred a few times. The chain combines TRBV10-3 with TRBJ2-5; 7 nucleotides match TRBD2. V trimming: 4 bases; J trimming: 6 bases; junction bases outside the gene matches: 14. This CDR3 region has 16 residues. Germline V gene sequence: CDR1 ENHRY, CDR2 SYGVKD. The chain's CDR3 is CAISASTSQGSKTQYF. The CDR3 DNA follows: TGTGCCATCAGTGCGTCGACTAGCCAAGGAAGTAAGACCCAGTACTTC.

The J gene is TRBJ1-6, the V gene TRBV5-1, with D unclear. Germline CDR1 is SGHRS and CDR2 is YFSETQ. V lost 5 bases to trimming and J lost 5 bases, with 11 bases between them. The CDR3 is 14 residues long. The CDR3 bases are TGCGCCAGCAGGGTTGGCTACAATAATTCACCCCTCCACTTT. This translates into CASRVGYNNSPLHF.

The sample holds many counts of this clonotype. V gene TRBV29-1 combines with J gene TRBJ2-5; a weak D match, TRBD2 (5 bases). The CDR3 has 12 amino acids. Trimming cost V 4 bases and J 5 bases, with 11 bases left between them. Germline CDR1 is SQVTM and CDR2 is ANQGSEA. The CDR3 loop is CSVALDQETQYF. For the CDR3, the DNA is TGCAGCGTTGCACTAGATCAGGAGACCCAGTACTTC.

The chain combines TRBV6-1 with TRBJ1-5; D remains unclear. Germline assignment: CDR1 MNHNS and CDR2 SASEGT. The V end lost 2 bases, the J end lost 0 bases, and 17 bases lay between the germline ends. CDR3 length: 18 amino acids. The CDR3: CASSEMGSSPYSNQPQHF. CDR3 in DNA: TGTGCCAGCAGTGAAATGGGGAGTAGCCCCTATAGCAATCAGCCCCAGCATTTT.

The rearrangement links TRBV7-2 to TRBJ2-3, with D possibly TRBD2 on 6 matching bases. Germline CDR1 SGHTA, CDR2 FQGNSA. This CDR3 has 15 residues. Trimming removed 3 bases from V and 7 bases from J, with 17 bases in between. For the CDR3, the DNA is TGTGCCAGCAGCTTCAGCCCTAGCGCGCGAAATACGCAGTATTTT. Its protein product is CASSFSPSARNTQYF.

A few counts support this clonotype. The chain joins TRBV5-5 to TRBJ1-3; D remains unclear. The CDR3 extends over 16 amino acids. V was clipped by 3 bases and J by 7 bases, with 20 bases between them. CDR1 is SGHKS and CDR2 is YYEKEE in the germline V gene (reference sequence). CDR3 in DNA: TGTGCCAGCAGCTCTAAGCCGGGCCGCGACTTCAACACCATATATTTT. Amino acid sequence: CASSSKPGRDFNTIYF.

This clonotype appeared a few times. The chain combines TRBV20-1 with TRBJ1-2, with 7 bases fitting TRBD1. V lost 3 bases, J lost 7 bases, and 11 bases stayed unmatched. Germline-derived CDR1 and CDR2 are DFQATT and SNEGSKA (reference sequence). This CDR3 region has 14 residues. This chain's CDR3 is CSASPGTAWGGYTF. In DNA form, the CDR3 reads TGCAGTGCTAGCCCCGGGACAGCTTGGGGTGGCTACACCTTC.

This clonotype was counted many times. The chain uses TRBV7-2 and TRBJ2-3; 8 bases agree with TRBD2. The germline V gene has CDR1 SGHTA and CDR2 FQGNSA. J gave up 2 bases and V 2 bases, and 3 bases lay outside the gene matches. The CDR3 has 15 amino acids. CDR3 DNA sequence: TGTGCCAGCAGCTTACGGGGGGGGCTCACAGATACGCAGTATTTT. As protein: CASSLRGGLTDTQYF.

With respect to this clonotype: The junction differs from germline at one of its ends, possibly a read error. The chain couples TRBV7-7 to TRBJ2-1; D gene unclear. The CDR3 runs to 13 residues. Germline CDR1 is SSHAT and CDR2 is FNYEAQ (reference sequence). The CDR3 region is CASSLDADNEQFF. DNA of the CDR3: TGTGCTAGCAGCTTAGACGCTGACAATGAGCAGTTCTTC.

In this sample, this clonotype turned up a few times. The chain is built from TRBV4-3 and TRBJ2-5; TRBD2 agrees at 9 bases. With V trimmed by 6 bases and J by 5 bases, 7 bases remained unmatched. Germline assignment: CDR1 LGHNA and CDR2 YSLEER. The CDR3 covers 14 residues. This chain's CDR3 is CASSPAGGWETQYF. The CDR3, as DNA: TGCGCCAGCAGTCCAGCGGGGGGCTGGGAGACCCAGTACTTC.

The chain has TRBV7-2 and TRBJ1-2; 7 bases agree with TRBD1. The germline V gene has CDR1 SGHTA and CDR2 FQGNSA. This CDR3 is built from 16 residues. J gave up 5 bases and V 4 bases, and 13 bases lay outside the gene matches. CDR3 loop: CASSSGPQTGEYGYTF. CDR3 nucleotide sequence: TGTGCCAGCAGCTCAGGCCCTCAAACAGGGGAGTATGGCTACACCTTC.

This clonotype was found a few times. The chain carries TRBV27 and TRBJ2-2, with D possibly being TRBD1 or TRBD2 (5 bases each). Trimming took 10 bases from V and 5 from J, leaving 20 bases between them. The germline gives CDR1 MNHEY, CDR2 SMNVEV (reference sequence). The CDR3 is 15 amino acids. CDR3 in amino acids: CATRSGGGQTGELFF. CDR3 bases: TGTGCCACAAGGAGCGGTGGGGGTCAAACCGGGGAGCTGTTTTTT.

This clonotype was found a few times. This sequence joins TRBV15 and TRBJ2-1; tentative D call: TRBD1 (5 bases). The CDR3 contains 15 residues. CDR1 LNHNV and CDR2 YYDKDF come from the germline V gene (reference sequence). The V end was cut by 0 bases, the J end by 2 bases, with 8 bases between. CDR3 sequence reads: CATSREGVTYNEQFF. CDR3 nucleotide sequence: TGTGCCACCAGCAGAGAAGGGGTAACCTACAATGAGCAGTTCTTC.

This rearrangement joins TRBV7-2 to TRBJ2-7, with 12 bases matching TRBD2. CDR1 and CDR2 (germline): SGHTA, FQGNSA. This CDR3 spans 16 amino acids. J gave up 4 bases and V 1 base, and 5 bases lay outside the gene matches. The CDR3, as DNA: TGTGCCAGCAGCTTAGGGGCTAGCGGGGGGGCTTACGAGCAGTACTTC. Its translation: CASSLGASGGAYEQYF.

The chain combines TRBV28 with TRBJ1-1; D might be TRBD1 (6 bases). The CDR3 spans 16 residues. Looked up from germline, CDR1 is MDHEN and CDR2 is SYDVKM. Trimming pared 3 bases from V and 0 bases from J, leaving 14 bases between. In DNA, the CDR3 is TGTGCCAGCAGTTTTTCCTACAGGGCCATGAACACTGAAGCTTTCTTT. Translating gives CASSFSYRAMNTEAFF.

The chain uses TRBV4-2 and TRBJ2-7; unclear D gene. V was clipped by 0 bases and J by 6 bases, with 18 bases between them. CDR1 LGHNA and CDR2 YNFKEQ come from the germline V gene. CDR3 size: 16 residues. CDR3 protein: CASSQDLIEWSSEQYF. The CDR3 coding sequence is TGTGCCAGCAGCCAAGATCTGATAGAGTGGTCGAGCGAGCAGTACTTC.

V and J are TRBV9 and TRBJ1-1; TRBD1 might be the D (6 bases). The V end lost 0 bases, the J end lost 7 bases, and 16 bases lay between the germline ends. The CDR3 runs to 15 residues. The V gene's germline CDR1 is SGDLS and CDR2 YYNGEE. The DNA for the CDR3 is TGTGCCAGCAGCGTAGATCTAGGGGGTTCCCTTGAAGCTTTCTTT. Amino acid sequence: CASSVDLGGSLEAFF.

This clonotype was found a few times. This rearrangement joins TRBV7-9 to TRBJ1-4; D is unclear. The V end lost 5 bases, the J end lost 8 bases, and 15 bases lay between the germline ends. Per germline, CDR1 SEHNR and CDR2 FQNEAQ (reference sequence). The CDR3 covers 14 residues. CDR3 loop: CASSPRPDGEKLFF. The CDR3 DNA sequence: TGTGCCAGCAGCCCCCGCCCAGACGGCGAAAAACTGTTTTTT.

The genes are TRBV20-1 and TRBJ1-1; D ambiguous. The CDR3 spans 13 residues. Germline V gives CDR1 DFQATT, CDR2 SNEGSKA (reference sequence). V lost 2 bases, J lost 0 bases, and 7 bases lay in between. CDR3 bases: TGCAGTGCTAGACCAGGACTGAACACTGAAGCTTTCTTT. It translates to CSARPGLNTEAFF.